The following is a T cell receptor beta chain sequence with its context. Antigen unknown. This sample stems from a study of graft-versus-host responses after intestinal transplantation. TCRdb's copy holds only in-frame clones and misses some; the assay was immunoSEQ multiplex PCR. Altogether about 70,000 clones are present, 90% to 95% being singletons, with the ten largest covering around 0.5%. This CDR3 spans 16 amino acids. Germline V gene data show CDR1 as MNHEY and CDR2 as SMNVEV (reference sequence). The V and J ends lost 5 bases and 0 bases, in that order; junction bases with no gene match: 9. The source was unstimulated CD8+ T cells sorted from spleen or lymph node cells, collected before intestinal transplant. The chain carries TRBV27 and TRBJ1-1; 7 bases match TRBD1. The origin of this receptor is a human donor who received an intestinal transplant. The CDR3, as DNA: TGTGCCAGCAGTCTTCACCCGACAGGGATGAACACTGAAGCTTTCTTT. It encodes CASSLHPTGMNTEAFF.